Each of the 20 T cell receptor beta chains below was sequenced from the same sample in a study of shared clonotypes between healthy human individuals. The repertoire was sequenced with immunoSEQ multiplex PCR; TCRdb's copy has only in-frame clones and lacks some. The data contain roughly 500,000 clones, 65% to 85% of them seen just once; the ten biggest clones take up roughly 13%. The sequenced sample was PBMCs. The receptors here all came from a woman between 40 and 55 years old in good health. Some clones in this sample may be carry-over from other donors' samples.

The gene calls are TRBV19 and TRBJ2-7; tentatively, D is TRBD1 (5 bases). This CDR3 has 14 amino acids. Germline CDR1 reads LNHDA; CDR2 reads SQIVND (reference sequence). With 3 bases removed from V and 3 bases from J, the gap between germline ends came to 12 bases. The CDR3 is CASSIQGYNYEQYF. CDR3 sequence (DNA): TGTGCCAGTAGTATTCAGGGTTACAACTACGAGCAGTACTTC.

The CDR3 loop reads CASSTGQAAYEQYF. CDR3 in DNA: TGTGCCAGCAGCACGGGACAGGCAGCCTACGAGCAGTACTTC. J is TRBJ2-7 and V is TRBV11-2, with TRBD1 matching over 8 bases. V lost 5 bases and J lost 2; bases outside the gene matches: 5. Germline values: CDR1 SGHAT, CDR2 FQNNGV. The CDR3 length is 14 residues.

This sequence joins TRBV27 and TRBJ2-2; D not certain. The germline V gene has CDR1 MNHEY and CDR2 SMNVEV (reference sequence). Trimming shortened V by 6 bases and J by 0 bases, and 5 bases separated the two germline ends. This CDR3 is 13 amino acids long. CDR3 region: CASSPPNTGELFF. The CDR3 DNA follows: TGTGCCAGCAGCCCCCCGAACACCGGGGAGCTGTTTTTT.

The sample holds one count of this clone. The rearrangement uses TRBV28 and TRBJ2-5, with TRBD1 matching over 9 bases. The germline CDR1 and CDR2 sequences are MDHEN and SYDVKM. The CDR3 is 14 amino acids. J lost 4 bases, V lost 6 bases, and 6 bases had no gene match. The CDR3 loop reads CASSYTGGRETQYF. The CDR3 DNA follows: TGTGCCAGCAGCTACACAGGGGGCAGAGAGACCCAGTACTTC.

The chain couples TRBV18 to TRBJ2-7, with 7 bases lining up with TRBD1. V gave up 3 bases and J gave up 3 bases; unmatched junction bases: 8. Looked up from germline, CDR1 is KGHSH and CDR2 is LQKENI. This CDR3 has 15 amino acids. The CDR3 DNA reads as TGTGCCAGCTCACCTCTTAGGACAGGAAGCTACGAGCAGTACTTC. It codes for CASSPLRTGSYEQYF.

The chain uses TRBV14 and TRBJ2-5; 12 bases fit TRBD2. This CDR3 region has 19 residues. With V trimmed by 5 bases and J by 4 bases, 17 bases remained unmatched. Germline V CDR1 and CDR2: SGHDN, FVKESK. The CDR3 DNA reads as TGTGCCAGCAGCTCCCGAGGAGGACTAGCGGGATCGGTTGGAGAGACCCAGTACTTC. It is translated as CASSSRGGLAGSVGETQYF.

V gene TRBV6-6 combines with J gene TRBJ2-5; 9 bases agree with TRBD1. From germline, CDR1 is MNHNY and CDR2 SVGAGI (reference sequence). With 6 bases clipped from V and 4 bases from J, the junction kept 3 bases outside the gene matches. The length of the CDR3 is 13 residues. CDR3 region: CASRETGGETQYF. In DNA form, the CDR3 reads TGTGCCAGCAGGGAGACAGGGGGAGAGACCCAGTACTTC.

Comment on this clone: A read error is likely here: a far larger clone is one base away. Other DNA sequences of this sample code for an identical CDR3. The V call is TRBV5-4, the J call TRBJ2-5; 7 bases agree with TRBD2. The CDR3 covers 14 residues. Germline values: CDR1 SGHNT, CDR2 YYREEE (reference sequence). The CDR3 region is CASSPNTGGETQYF. The CDR3, as DNA: TGTGCCAGCAGCCCAAACACGGGAGGAGAGACACAGTACTTC.

For this clone: Only one base separates this from a far larger clonotype, so it likely reflects a read error. The same CDR3 can be traced to other DNA sequences in this sample. V gene TRBV10-2 combines with J gene TRBJ1-5, with D possibly TRBD1 on 6 matching bases. From germline, CDR1 is WSHSY and CDR2 SAAADI. CDR3 length equals 15 residues. The CDR3 nucleotides are TGCGCCAGCAGTGAGGACAGGACCCGCAACCAGCCCCAGCATTTT. Translated, it gives CASSEDRTRNQPQHF.

The V and J genes are TRBV11-2 and TRBJ2-7; D not certain. V was trimmed by 0 bases and J by 4 bases, leaving 19 bases between them. The CDR3 has 17 residues. Germline-derived CDR1 and CDR2 are SGHAT and FQNNGV. CDR3 sequence reads: CASSLDRHRSSSYEQYF. The CDR3 DNA reads as TGTGCCAGCAGCTTAGATCGTCATCGGAGCAGCTCTTACGAGCAGTACTTC.

The sample holds many counts of this clone. The same CDR3 arises from other DNA sequences in this sample as well. The rearrangement uses TRBV5-1 and TRBJ2-1; D is perhaps TRBD1 (5 bases). Between the trimmed V and J ends, which lost 0 bases and 4 bases, there was a span of 11 bases. The CDR3 extends over 15 amino acids. The V gene's germline CDR1 is SGHRS and CDR2 YFSETQ. CDR3 sequence (DNA): TGCGCCAGCAGCTTGGAAGGGGATCTATACAATGAGCAGTTCTTC. This encodes CASSLEGDLYNEQFF.

The chain links TRBV5-1 to TRBJ2-3; maybe TRBD2 (6 bases). The CDR3 extends over 16 amino acids. Germline lookup yields CDR1 SGHRS and CDR2 YFSETQ. The ends were cut back, 0 bases at V and 0 bases at J, with 11 bases in the middle. In nucleotides, the CDR3 is TGCGCCAGCAGCTTGGGGAGGGAGCCTAGCACAGATACGCAGTATTTT. Residues: CASSLGREPSTDTQYF. The full variable domain, its missing parts supplied by reference TRBV5-1 and TRBJ2-3, is KAGVTQTPRYLIKTRGQQVTLSCSPISGHRSVSWYQQTPGQGLQFLFEYFSETQRNKGNFPGRFSGRQFSNSRSEMNVSTLELGDSALYLCASSLGREPSTDTQYFGPGTRLTVL.

On this clone itself: Only one base separates this from a far larger clonotype, so it likely reflects a read error. This chain uses TRBV5-4 with TRBJ2-2; a weak D match, TRBD2 (5 bases). The CDR3 runs to 14 residues. CDR1 and CDR2 from the germline V gene are SGHNT and YYREEE (reference sequence). CDR3 in DNA: TGTGCCAGCAGCCAGCTGGGTTCCACCGGGGAGCCGTTTTTT. Translation: CASSQLGSTGEPFF.

The rearrangement joins TRBV6-1 to TRBJ1-2, with D possibly TRBD1 on 5 matching bases. From germline, CDR1 is MNHNS and CDR2 SASEGT. Trimming stripped 0 bases from V and 2 bases from J, with 7 bases between. The length of the CDR3 is 14 residues. The CDR3 DNA follows: TGTGCCAGCAGTGAAGCAGAGGGGAACTATGGCTACACCTTC. Its protein is CASSEAEGNYGYTF.

The rearrangement uses TRBV6-6 and TRBJ2-5, with a possible D match to TRBD2 (5 bases). The better agreement between TRBJ2-7 and the DNA end casts doubt on the J call. CDR1 and CDR2 (germline): MNHNY, SVGAGI (reference sequence). The CDR3 sequence is 13 residues long. The CDR3 DNA reads TGTGCCAGTCGGGCGGGTGGAAACTACGAGCAGTACTTC. This codes for CASRAGGNYEQYF.

This clone was seen just once. The rearrangement uses TRBV7-8 and TRBJ1-5, with D maybe TRBD1 (5 bases). The germline V gene encodes CDR1 SGHVS and CDR2 FQNEAQ. This CDR3 spans 14 amino acids. V was cut by 4 bases and J by 7 bases, with 14 bases left in between. The CDR3 sequence: CASSSGGVRQPQHF. CDR3 bases: TGTGCCAGCAGCTCAGGAGGGGTGCGACAGCCCCAGCATTTT.

This chain connects TRBV30 to TRBJ2-3, with 8 bases identical to TRBD1. The CDR3 sequence is 15 residues long. The germline CDR1 and CDR2 sequences are GTSNPN and SVGIG (reference sequence). With V trimmed by 2 bases and J by 3 bases, 7 bases remained unmatched. The CDR3 nucleotides read TGTGCCTGGAGTTGGAGCACAGGGGGTACAGATACGCAGTATTTT. It specifies CAWSWSTGGTDTQYF.

This clone was seen more than once but under ten times. The chain couples TRBV2 to TRBJ2-3; D gene uncertain. CDR3 length: 13 residues. V lost 3 bases to trimming and J lost 1 base, with 5 bases between them. Germline assignment: CDR1 SNHLY and CDR2 FYNNEI. CDR3 sequence: CASSELRTDTQYF. In DNA form, the CDR3 reads TGTGCCAGCAGTGAGTTACGCACAGATACGCAGTATTTT.

On this clone itself: A far larger clone is off by one base, so a read error is likely. The chain recombines TRBV27 with TRBJ2-5; TRBD1 aligns across 7 bases. Unmatched junction bases numbered 6, after V lost 5 bases and J lost 3 bases. The CDR3 is 14 amino acids. CDR1 MNHEY and CDR2 SMNVEV come from the germline V gene (reference sequence). The CDR3, as DNA: TGTGCCAGCAGTACCTTGACAGGGAAAGAGACCCAGTACTTC. Its protein is CASSTLTGKETQYF.

This clone has just a few counts. The chain combines TRBV30 with TRBJ2-1; D call uncertain. V lost 3 bases and J lost 8, with 11 bases in between. The CDR3 is 12 amino acids. Germline V lookup: CDR1 GTSNPN, CDR2 SVGIG (reference sequence). CDR3 in DNA: TGTGCCTGGAGCCCTATTCAGTATGAGCAGTTCTTC. Translated, it gives CAWSPIQYEQFF.